The 7 T cell receptor beta chains below all came from one sample that was sequenced in a study of blood T cell repertoires in COVID-19. Here immunoSEQ multiplex PCR was the method, and the copy in TCRdb shows in-frame clones only, minus some. In the table there are 130,000 to 150,000 clones, under 85% of which are singletons. The sample consisted of peripheral blood. These receptors originate from a man between 50 and 59 years old with active or convalescent COVID-19.

The chain is built from TRBV10-3 and TRBJ2-7, with a weak D call TRBD1 (6 bases). The CDR3 sequence is 14 residues long. Germline-derived CDR1 and CDR2 are ENHRY and SYGVKD. V dropped 1 base and J dropped 3 bases, with 10 bases sitting between them. This CDR3 is CAISELQGVYEQYF. Written as DNA, the CDR3 is TGTGCCATCAGTGAGTTACAGGGAGTCTACGAGCAGTACTTC.

The genes are TRBV6-5 and TRBJ2-1; 10 bases fit TRBD1. Germline V gene sequence: CDR1 MNHEY, CDR2 SVGAGI. The trim removed 7 bases at V and 4 bases at J, leaving 7 bases unmatched. The CDR3 has 15 residues. The CDR3 DNA follows: TGTGCCAGCACCTTGGGACAGGGGTTTTACAATGAGCAGTTCTTC. This sequence encodes CASTLGQGFYNEQFF.

The chain joins TRBV7-9 to TRBJ1-3; D is undetermined. V lost 5 bases, J lost 4 bases, and 15 bases lay in between. This CDR3 region has 15 residues. Germline values: CDR1 SEHNR, CDR2 FQNEAQ (reference sequence). CDR3: CASSRPWSPGNTIYF. The CDR3 coding sequence is TGTGCCAGCAGCCGACCGTGGAGTCCCGGAAACACCATATATTTT. Drawing the rest from reference TRBV7-9 and TRBJ1-3, the complete variable domain is DTGVSQNPRHKITKRGQNVTFRCDPISEHNRLYWYRQTLGQGPEFLTYFQNEAQLEKSRLLSDRFSAERPKGSFSTLEIQRTEQGDSAMYLCASSRPWSPGNTIYFGEGSWLTVV.

The V gene is TRBV27, the J gene TRBJ1-6; no firm D call. The CDR3 has 16 residues. CDR1 and CDR2 (germline): MNHEY, SMNVEV (reference sequence). V was pared by 5 bases and J by 0 bases, with 11 bases between. The CDR3 sequence is CASSIQADSYNSPLHF. DNA of the CDR3: TGTGCCAGCAGTATCCAGGCAGACTCCTATAATTCACCCCTCCACTTT.

The chain employs TRBV5-4 and TRBJ2-7; TRBD2 matches 9 bases. V lost 0 bases, J lost 3 bases, and 4 bases stayed unmatched. The germline V gene encodes CDR1 SGHNT and CDR2 YYREEE (reference sequence). The CDR3 length is 15 residues. The CDR3 coding sequence is TGTGCCAGCAGCTTGGGGCGGGAGGGCCTCTACGAGCAGTACTTC. Amino acid sequence: CASSLGREGLYEQYF.

The chain links TRBV7-3 to TRBJ1-1; unclear D gene. The CDR3 loop spans 15 amino acids. Between the trimmed V and J ends, which lost 5 bases and 2 bases, there was a span of 15 bases. Germline V lookup: CDR1 SGHTA, CDR2 FQGTGA. The CDR3 sequence is CASSLYSLGNTEAFF. CDR3 nucleotides: TGTGCCAGCAGCCTATACAGCTTGGGCAACACTGAAGCTTTCTTT.

The chain joins TRBV19 to TRBJ2-7, with 7 bases lining up with TRBD1. The trim removed 6 bases at V and 0 bases at J, leaving 2 bases unmatched. The CDR3 consists of 13 residues. CDR1 is LNHDA and CDR2 is SQIVND in the germline V gene (reference sequence). CDR3 amino acids: CASSHRGSYEQYF. CDR3 bases: TGTGCCAGTAGCCACAGGGGCTCCTACGAGCAGTACTTC.